This TCR beta chain was retrieved from a study of cytomegalovirus exposure and HLA in healthy donors. Findings and caveats of the study: Analysis was carried out at a later point, and it linked a missense DCLRE1C variant to TCR beta V- and J-gene trimming.

V lost 1 base and J 5 bases, leaving 11 bases between the germline ends. CDR1 and CDR2 (germline): SEHNR, FQNEAQ (reference sequence). This CDR3 is 14 amino acids long. About this clone itself: Antigen unknown.

The PCR made use of 60 Vbeta and 13 Jbeta primers. Profiled with immunoSEQ multiplex PCR; TCRdb holds only in-frame clones, not every one. This table lists 180,000 or so clones. The source is a boy aged 5 to 17 in good health and CMV-seronegative. The chain is built from TRBV7-9 and TRBJ1-2; a weak D match, TRBD1 (6 bases). The sequenced sample consisted of PBMCs. CDR3 residues: CASSLGAGEYGYTF. CDR3 bases: TGTGCCAGCAGCTTAGGGGCAGGGGAGTATGGCTACACCTTC. The full variable domain, with the rest looked up from reference TRBV7-9 and TRBJ1-2, is DTGVSQNPRHKITKRGQNVTFRCDPISEHNRLYWYRQTLGQGPEFLTYFQNEAQLEKSRLLSDRFSAERPKGSFSTLEIQRTEQGDSAMYLCASSLGAGEYGYTFGSGTRLTVV.